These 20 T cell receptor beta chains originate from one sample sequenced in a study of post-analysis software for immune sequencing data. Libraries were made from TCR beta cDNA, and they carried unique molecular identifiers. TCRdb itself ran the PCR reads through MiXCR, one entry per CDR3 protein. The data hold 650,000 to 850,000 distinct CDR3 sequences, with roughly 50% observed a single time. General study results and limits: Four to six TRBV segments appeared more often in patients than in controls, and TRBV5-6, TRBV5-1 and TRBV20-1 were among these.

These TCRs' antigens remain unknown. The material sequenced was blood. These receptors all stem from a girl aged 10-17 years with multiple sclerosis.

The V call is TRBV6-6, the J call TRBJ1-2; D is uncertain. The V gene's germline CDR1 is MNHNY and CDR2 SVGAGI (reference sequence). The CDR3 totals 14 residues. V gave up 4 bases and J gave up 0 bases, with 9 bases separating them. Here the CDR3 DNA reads TGTGCCAGCAGTTCAATCCAGACTAACTATGGCTACACCTTC. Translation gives CASSSIQTNYGYTF.

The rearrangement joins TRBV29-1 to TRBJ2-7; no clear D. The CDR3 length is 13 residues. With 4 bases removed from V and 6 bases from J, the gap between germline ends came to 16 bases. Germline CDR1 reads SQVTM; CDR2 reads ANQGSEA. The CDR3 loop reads CSVGQIQGIEQYF. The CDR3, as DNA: TGCAGCGTTGGTCAGATTCAAGGGATCGAGCAGTACTTC.

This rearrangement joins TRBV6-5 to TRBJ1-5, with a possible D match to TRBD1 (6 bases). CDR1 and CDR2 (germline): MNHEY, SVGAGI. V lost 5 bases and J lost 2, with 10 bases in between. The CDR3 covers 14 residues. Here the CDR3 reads CASSTQGRNQPQHF. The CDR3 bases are TGTGCCAGCAGTACACAGGGTCGCAATCAGCCCCAGCATTTT.

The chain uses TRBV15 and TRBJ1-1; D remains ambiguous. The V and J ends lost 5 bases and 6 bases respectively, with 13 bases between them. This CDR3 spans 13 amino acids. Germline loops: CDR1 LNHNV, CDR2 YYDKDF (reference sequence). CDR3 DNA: TGTGCCACCAGCGACTTCTTGGCAGCTGAAGCTTTCTTT. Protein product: CATSDFLAAEAFF.

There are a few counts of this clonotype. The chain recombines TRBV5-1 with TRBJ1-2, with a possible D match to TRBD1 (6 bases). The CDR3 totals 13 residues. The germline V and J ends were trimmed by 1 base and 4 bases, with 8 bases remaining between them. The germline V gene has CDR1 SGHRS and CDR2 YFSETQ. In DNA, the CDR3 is TGCGCCAGCAGCTTGCAGGGGACCTATGGCTACACCTTC. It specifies CASSLQGTYGYTF. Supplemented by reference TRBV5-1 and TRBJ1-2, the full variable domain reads KAGVTQTPRYLIKTRGQQVTLSCSPISGHRSVSWYQQTPGQGLQFLFEYFSETQRNKGNFPGRFSGRQFSNSRSEMNVSTLELGDSALYLCASSLQGTYGYTFGSGTRLTVV.

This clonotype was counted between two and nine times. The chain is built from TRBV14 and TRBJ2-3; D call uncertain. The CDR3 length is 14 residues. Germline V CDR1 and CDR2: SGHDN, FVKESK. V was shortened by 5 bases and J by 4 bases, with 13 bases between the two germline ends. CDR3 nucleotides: TGTGCCAGCAGCTACTTTGGATGGGCAGATACGCAGTATTTT. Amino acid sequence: CASSYFGWADTQYF.

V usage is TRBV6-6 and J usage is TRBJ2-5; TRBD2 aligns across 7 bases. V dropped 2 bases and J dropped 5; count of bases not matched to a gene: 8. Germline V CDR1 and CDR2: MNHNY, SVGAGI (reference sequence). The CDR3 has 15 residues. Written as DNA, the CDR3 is TGTGCCAGCAGTTACACCGCGGGAGTGGGGGAGACCCAGTACTTC. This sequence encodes CASSYTAGVGETQYF.

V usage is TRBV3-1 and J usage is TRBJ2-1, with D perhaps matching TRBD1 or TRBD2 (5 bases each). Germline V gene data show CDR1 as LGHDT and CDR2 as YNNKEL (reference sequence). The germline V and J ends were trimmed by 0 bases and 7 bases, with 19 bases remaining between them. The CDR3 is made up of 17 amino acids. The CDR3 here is CASSQEPGTPSRNEQFF. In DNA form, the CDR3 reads TGTGCCAGCAGCCAAGAGCCAGGGACCCCGAGCAGGAATGAGCAGTTCTTC.

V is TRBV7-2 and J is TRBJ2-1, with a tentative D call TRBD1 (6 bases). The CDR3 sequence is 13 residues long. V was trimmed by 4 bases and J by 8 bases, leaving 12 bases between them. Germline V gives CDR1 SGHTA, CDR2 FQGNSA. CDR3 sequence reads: CASSSHRVYEQFF. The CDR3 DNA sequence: TGTGCCAGCAGCTCCCACAGGGTCTATGAGCAGTTCTTC.

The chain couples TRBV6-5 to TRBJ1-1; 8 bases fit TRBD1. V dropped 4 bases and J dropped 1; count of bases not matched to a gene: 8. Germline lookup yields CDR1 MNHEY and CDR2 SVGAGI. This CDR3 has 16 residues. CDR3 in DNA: TGTGCCAGCAGTTTGGACAGGGCTCCCAAGAACACTGAAGCTTTCTTT. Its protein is CASSLDRAPKNTEAFF.

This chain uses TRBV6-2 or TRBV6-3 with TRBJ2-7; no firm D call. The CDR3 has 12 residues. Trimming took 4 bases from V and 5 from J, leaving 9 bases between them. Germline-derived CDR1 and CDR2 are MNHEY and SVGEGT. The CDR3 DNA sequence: TGTGCCAGCAGTTCTAGGGTGGACGAGCAGTACTTC. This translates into CASSSRVDEQYF.

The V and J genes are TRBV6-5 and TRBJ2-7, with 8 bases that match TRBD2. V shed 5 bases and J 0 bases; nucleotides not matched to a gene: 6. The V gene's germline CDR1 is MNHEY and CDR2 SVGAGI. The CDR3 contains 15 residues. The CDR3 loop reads CASSHVRGGSYEQYF. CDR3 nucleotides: TGTGCCAGCAGTCACGTACGGGGGGGCTCCTACGAGCAGTACTTC.

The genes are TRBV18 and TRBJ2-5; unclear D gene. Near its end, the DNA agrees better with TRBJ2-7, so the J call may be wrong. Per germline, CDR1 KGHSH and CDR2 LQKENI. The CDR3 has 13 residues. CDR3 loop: CASSLEGSNEQYF. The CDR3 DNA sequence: TGTGCCAGCTCACTAGAAGGGTCTAACGAGCAGTACTTC.

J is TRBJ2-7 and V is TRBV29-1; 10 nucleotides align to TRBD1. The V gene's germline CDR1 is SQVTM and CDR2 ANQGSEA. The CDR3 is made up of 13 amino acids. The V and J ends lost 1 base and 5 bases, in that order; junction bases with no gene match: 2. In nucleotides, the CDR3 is TGCAGCGTTGAAGGGGACAGGGGACACGAGCAGTACTTC. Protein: CSVEGDRGHEQYF.

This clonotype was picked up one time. CDR3 in amino acids: CASSLSPFSGSSYEQYF. The CDR3 nucleotides are TGCGCCAGCAGCTTATCCCCCTTTAGCGGGAGTAGCTACGAGCAGTACTTC. J is TRBJ2-7 and V is TRBV5-1; 9 bases fit TRBD2. This CDR3 region has 17 residues. Germline V CDR1 and CDR2: SGHRS, YFSETQ. Unmatched junction bases numbered 12, after V lost 2 bases and J lost 3 bases.

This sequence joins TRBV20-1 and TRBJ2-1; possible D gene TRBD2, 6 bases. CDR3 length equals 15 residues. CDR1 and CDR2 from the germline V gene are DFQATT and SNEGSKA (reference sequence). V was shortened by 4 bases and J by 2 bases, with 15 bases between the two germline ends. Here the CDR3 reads CSATRPGLPYNEQFF. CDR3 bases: TGCAGTGCTACCAGGCCGGGACTCCCCTACAATGAGCAGTTCTTC.

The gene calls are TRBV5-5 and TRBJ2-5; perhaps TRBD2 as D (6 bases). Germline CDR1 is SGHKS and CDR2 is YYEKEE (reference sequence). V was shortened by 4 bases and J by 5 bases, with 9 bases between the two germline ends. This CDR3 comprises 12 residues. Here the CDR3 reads CASSGGFETQYF. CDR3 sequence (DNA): TGTGCCAGCAGCGGGGGGTTCGAGACCCAGTACTTC.

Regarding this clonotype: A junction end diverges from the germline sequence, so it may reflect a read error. The CDR3 DNA follows: TGTGCCAGCAGCTTACCGGGACAGGGAAATTCACTCCTCCACTTT. Amino acid sequence: CASSLPGQGNSLLHF. This sequence joins TRBV7-9 and TRBJ1-6; TRBD1 matches at 9 bases. CDR3 length: 15 amino acids. Germline CDR1 reads SEHNR; CDR2 reads FQNEAQ (reference sequence).

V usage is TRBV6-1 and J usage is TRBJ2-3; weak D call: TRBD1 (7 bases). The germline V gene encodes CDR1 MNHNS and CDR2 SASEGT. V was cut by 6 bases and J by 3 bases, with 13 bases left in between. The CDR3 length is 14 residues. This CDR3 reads CASRVTGRTDTQYF. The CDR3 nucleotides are TGTGCCAGCAGGGTGACAGGGAGGACAGATACGCAGTATTTT.

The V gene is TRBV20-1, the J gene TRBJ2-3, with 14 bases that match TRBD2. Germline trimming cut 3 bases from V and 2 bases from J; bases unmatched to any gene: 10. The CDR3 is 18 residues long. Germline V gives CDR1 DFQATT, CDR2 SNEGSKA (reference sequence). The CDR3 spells CSASVGRTSGGTTDTQYF. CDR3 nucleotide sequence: TGCAGTGCTAGCGTGGGCCGGACTAGCGGGGGGACCACAGATACGCAGTATTTT.